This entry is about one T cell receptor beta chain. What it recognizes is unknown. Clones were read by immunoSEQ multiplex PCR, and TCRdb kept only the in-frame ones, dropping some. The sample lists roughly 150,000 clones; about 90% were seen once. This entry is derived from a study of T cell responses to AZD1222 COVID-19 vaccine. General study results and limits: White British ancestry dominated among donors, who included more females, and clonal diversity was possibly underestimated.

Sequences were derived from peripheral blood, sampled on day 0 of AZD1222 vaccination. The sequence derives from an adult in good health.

This CDR3 reads CASRDRGLSPLHF. The CDR3, as DNA: TGTGCCAGCAGGGACAGGGGACTATCACCCCTCCACTTT. The chain recombines TRBV2 with TRBJ1-6; the match to TRBD1 covers 9 bases. V lost 6 bases, J lost 10 bases, and 4 bases stayed unmatched. The CDR3 consists of 13 residues. Germline assignment: CDR1 SNHLY and CDR2 FYNNEI.